Described below is a single T cell receptor (beta chain) sequence and its context. Its antigen is as yet unknown. The sample belongs to a study of T cells in Graves' hyperthyroidism and ophthalmopathy. TCR beta CDR3 region amplification was performed from RNA transcripts. With the HTBI primer set, the TCR CDR3 went through a first round of RT-PCR. One entry per CDR3 protein results from TCRdb running MiXCR on the multiplex PCR reads. This table holds about half a million distinct CDR3 sequences, around 21% found once. Points from the study as a whole: Most thyroid clonotypes that were expanded above 0.001 also turned up in blood.

Stable disease denoted Graves' hyperthyroidism without ophthalmopathy progression within 18 months. PBMCs were collected from a 10 ml volume of fresh peripheral blood. This CDR3 has 13 amino acids. The V end was cut by 4 bases, the J end by 6 bases, with 13 bases between. CDR1 and CDR2 (germline): SQVTM, ANQGSEA. The material sequenced was blood. The TCR sequence derives from a man aged 18-30 years with Graves' hyperthyroidism. This chain connects TRBV29-1 to TRBJ1-5; maybe TRBD1 (6 bases). CDR3 residues: CSVAEQGGQPQHF. The CDR3 nucleotides are TGCAGCGTTGCGGAACAGGGCGGTCAGCCCCAGCATTTT.